One and the same sample provided the 18 T cell receptor beta chains below, sequenced in a study of T cell responses to AZD1222 COVID-19 vaccine. The protocol was immunoSEQ multiplex PCR, while the TCRdb copy is restricted to in-frame clones and leaves out a portion. The table lists under 100,000 clones, 90% to 95% of them singletons. The sample here was peripheral blood, taken on day 0 of AZD1222 vaccination. The receptors stem from an adult in good health.

The rearrangement uses TRBV5-1 and TRBJ1-5; 8 nucleotides line up with TRBD1. CDR1 SGHRS and CDR2 YFSETQ come from the germline V gene. The CDR3 has 15 residues. The ends lost 1 base at V and 6 bases at J; junction bases unmatched: 6. For the CDR3, the DNA is TGCGCCAGCAGCTTGTCATCAGGGGGCGGTCAGCCCCAGCATTTT. Encoded protein: CASSLSSGGGQPQHF. Based on the CDR3 plus reference TRBV5-1 and TRBJ1-5, the full variable domain is KAGVTQTPRYLIKTRGQQVTLSCSPISGHRSVSWYQQTPGQGLQFLFEYFSETQRNKGNFPGRFSGRQFSNSRSEMNVSTLELGDSALYLCASSLSSGGGQPQHFGDGTRLSIL.

The genes are TRBV19 and TRBJ1-5; 8 nucleotides match TRBD1. This CDR3 region has 13 residues. CDR1 is LNHDA, CDR2 SQIVND, per germline (reference sequence). Trimming took 3 bases from V and 8 from J; bases not matched to a gene: 3. Written as DNA, the CDR3 is TGTGCCAGTAGTATCCAGGGGGCCAAGCCCCAGCATTTT. Its protein product is CASSIQGAKPQHF.

This clone was counted once. The chain couples TRBV28 to TRBJ2-6; D tentatively fits TRBD1 or TRBD2 (5 bases each). V was shortened by 9 bases and J by 2 bases, with 17 bases between the two germline ends. The CDR3 extends over 16 amino acids. Germline-derived CDR1 and CDR2 are MDHEN and SYDVKM. CDR3: CASRLRGATGANVLTF. CDR3 DNA: TGTGCCAGTAGGTTGAGAGGGGCAACTGGGGCCAACGTCCTGACTTTC.

The chain couples TRBV2 to TRBJ2-6; 10 bases line up with TRBD1. V dropped 7 bases and J dropped 0; count of bases not matched to a gene: 3. The CDR3 is made up of 16 amino acids. Germline CDR1 and CDR2: SNHLY and FYNNEI. The CDR3 nucleotides read TGTGCCAGCATAGGGGACAGGGGCTCTGGGGCCAACGTCCTGACTTTC. It specifies CASIGDRGSGANVLTF.

This rearrangement joins TRBV29-1 to TRBJ2-1; TRBD2 is a possible D gene (6 bases). CDR1 SQVTM and CDR2 ANQGSEA come from the germline V gene. The CDR3 totals 10 residues. V lost 5 bases and J lost 12, with 11 bases in between. The CDR3 DNA reads TGCAGCGTTTACGTCGGGGGGCAGTTCTTC. Translated, it gives CSVYVGGQFF.

This chain links TRBV4-1 with TRBJ1-1; D is undetermined. The CDR3 length is 16 residues. Germline V lookup: CDR1 MGHRA, CDR2 YSYEKL. V was shortened by 2 bases and J by 4 bases, with 17 bases between the two germline ends. The CDR3 is CASSQRMTLGFTEAFF. CDR3 coding DNA: TGCGCCAGCAGCCAACGCATGACATTGGGGTTCACTGAAGCTTTCTTT.

The DNA for the CDR3 is TGCAGCGCCGCTGACAGGGGAGTCGATCAGCCCCAGCATTTT. It translates to CSAADRGVDQPQHF. The chain has TRBV29-1 and TRBJ1-5; 8 positions agree with TRBD1. Losses at the gene ends were 7 bases for V and 5 bases for J; bases not matched to a gene: 10. The CDR3 has 14 residues. Germline CDR1 and CDR2: SQVTM and ANQGSEA.

This clone was counted a few times. This chain uses TRBV19 with TRBJ2-7; 10 bases fit TRBD2. V dropped 8 bases and J dropped 0; count of bases not matched to a gene: 4. CDR3 length: 14 residues. Looked up from germline, CDR1 is LNHDA and CDR2 is SQIVND (reference sequence). The CDR3 reads CASSSGGVSYEQYF. DNA of the CDR3: TGTGCCAGTTCTAGCGGGGGAGTCTCCTACGAGCAGTACTTC.

In its sample, this clone was seen once. This chain joins TRBV2 and TRBJ2-7, with 7 bases aligning to TRBD2. V dropped 6 bases and J dropped 3; count of bases not matched to a gene: 14. Per germline, CDR1 SNHLY and CDR2 FYNNEI. The CDR3 has 16 residues. CDR3 DNA: TGTGCCAGCAGCAAAAATGGGGGGGAATACTTCTACGAGCAGTACTTC. It yields the protein CASSKNGGEYFYEQYF. Looking up the rest from reference TRBV2 and TRBJ2-7 gives the full variable domain: EPEVTQTPSHQVTQMGQEVILRCVPISNHLYFYWYRQILGQKVEFLVSFYNNEISEKSEIFDDQFSVERPDGSNFTLKIRSTKLEDSAMYFCASSKNGGEYFYEQYFGPGTRLTVT.

V gene TRBV10-1 combines with J gene TRBJ1-3, with 9 nucleotides matching TRBD1. The CDR3 is made up of 15 amino acids. The V and J ends lost 5 bases and 2 bases, in that order; junction bases with no gene match: 4. Looked up from germline, CDR1 is WNHNN and CDR2 is SYGVQD (reference sequence). The CDR3 is CASSTGGLAGNTIYF. CDR3 in DNA: TGCGCCAGCAGTACAGGGGGCTTGGCTGGAAACACCATATATTTT.

This clone was observed once. This sequence joins TRBV4-3 and TRBJ1-5, with D maybe TRBD1 (5 bases). The ends were cut back, 0 bases at V and 7 bases at J, with 10 bases in the middle. The CDR3 has 14 residues. Germline CDR1 and CDR2: LGHNA and YSLEER. The CDR3 coding sequence is TGCGCCAGCAGCCAAGAGGCAGGGCCGCAGCCCCAGCATTTT. It yields the protein CASSQEAGPQPQHF.

V gene TRBV2 combines with J gene TRBJ1-4; the D gene is possibly TRBD1 (6 bases). With 10 bases removed from V and 8 bases from J, the gap between germline ends came to 20 bases. The germline CDR1 and CDR2 sequences are SNHLY and FYNNEI. CDR3 length equals 14 residues. CDR3 nucleotide sequence: TGTGCCACCACCCCGGGGGGGGCGGGAGAAAAACTGTTTTTT. Its translation is CATTPGGAGEKLFF.

The chain recombines TRBV28 with TRBJ2-2; D is ambiguous. Trimming took off 3 bases at V and 9 bases at J, with 8 bases between the two ends. Looked up from germline, CDR1 is MDHEN and CDR2 is SYDVKM. The CDR3 spans 12 residues. CDR3 loop: CASSFGPWELFF. CDR3 nucleotides: TGTGCCAGCAGTTTTGGTCCCTGGGAGCTGTTTTTT.

The chain uses TRBV6-2 or TRBV6-3 and TRBJ1-4; D is unresolved. The ends were cut back, 0 bases at V and 0 bases at J, with 14 bases in the middle. In germline, CDR1 is MNHEY, CDR2 SVGEGT. The CDR3 covers 18 residues. CDR3 sequence: CASSYSRAASATNEKLFF. In nucleotides, the CDR3 is TGTGCCAGCAGTTACTCGAGGGCAGCATCTGCAACTAATGAAAAACTGTTTTTT.

This chain connects TRBV4-1 to TRBJ2-1; 12 nucleotides line up with TRBD2. Germline CDR1 MGHRA, CDR2 YSYEKL. This CDR3 is 18 amino acids long. J lost 8 bases, V lost 4 bases, and 15 bases had no gene match. The CDR3 sequence is CASSLQSLAGGSADEQFF. CDR3 bases: TGCGCCAGCAGCCTACAATCACTAGCGGGGGGAAGTGCGGATGAGCAGTTCTTC.

CDR3 DNA: TGTGCCAGCAGCCAACCGACAGGGGTTAGAAGAAAACTGTTTTTT. Amino acid sequence: CASSQPTGVRRKLFF. This chain links TRBV3-1 (or the pseudogene TRBV3-2) with TRBJ1-4; 8 bases agree with TRBD1. Germline CDR1 is LGHDT and CDR2 is YNNKEL (reference sequence). The CDR3 loop spans 15 amino acids. The V gene end was trimmed by 2 bases and the J gene end by 10 bases; junction bases not matched to a gene: 9.

This chain links TRBV7-2 with TRBJ2-7; 8 bases line up with TRBD2. Looked up from germline, CDR1 is SGHTA and CDR2 is FQGNSA. Losses at the gene ends were 7 bases for V and 5 bases for J; bases not matched to a gene: 16. CDR3 length: 16 residues. CDR3 nucleotides: TGTGCCAGCACCCTGGGGGGCCGGGGGGGCGTTGACGAGCAGTACTTC. Translated, it gives CASTLGGRGGVDEQYF.

This clone was detected a few times. The CDR3 spells CASSEYRRTGGAVQYF. The CDR3 DNA sequence: TGTGCCAGCAGTGAATATCGGAGGACAGGGGGCGCGGTGCAGTACTTC. V is TRBV25-1 and J is TRBJ2-7; 11 bases agree with TRBD1. V dropped 0 bases and J dropped 9; count of bases not matched to a gene: 10. Germline values: CDR1 MGHDK, CDR2 SYGVNS. The CDR3 has 16 amino acids.